Below, one T cell receptor (beta chain) is given with its context. Its antigen is unknown. Deletions cut 5 bases from V and 1 base from J, with 12 bases between. In germline, CDR1 is MNHNS, CDR2 SASEGT. This CDR3 has 14 residues. The sample comes from a study of cytomegalovirus exposure and HLA in healthy donors. Study results and caveats: Three of the chains that were CMV-associated were confirmed in vitro to be specific for CMV antigens.

The donors were part of the validation cohort, which consisted of about 130 subjects and was separate from the first cohort of about 670 subjects. The assay was immunoSEQ multiplex PCR, and TCRdb's table has in-frame clones only and misses some. The sample includes about 120,000 clones, over 85% of them seen just once. The chain uses TRBV6-1 and TRBJ2-7; D may be TRBD1 (6 bases). The sample comprised PBMCs. The sequence was obtained from a woman aged 18-29 years in good health and CMV-seronegative. CDR3 sequence: CASSLTGHSYEQYF. In nucleotides, the CDR3 is TGTGCCAGCAGTCTTACAGGGCATTCCTACGAGCAGTACTTC.